This TCR beta chain came from a study of beta chain features in type 1 diabetes (dated by TCRdb to the late 2010s). Background for the entire study: Mean age, gender distribution, total cell number and subset yield were not different between patients and healthy donors. A total of some 100,000,000 sorted cells were examined across all samples, and a strong correlation was observed between cell number per subset and RNA yield. The study compared TCRB repertoires of sorted circulating CD4+ T cell subsets between recently diagnosed type 1 diabetes patients and matched healthy donors. Regulatory and stem cell-like memory subsets were obtained from only 8 patients and about eight healthy donors, while naive and central memory subsets were obtained from all 30 or so donors. Summary of the overall study and its limitations: A moderate but significant shortening of TCRB CDR3 length was observed in type 1 diabetes patients in all four CD4+ subsets. Because the HLA sub-analyses included only small numbers of individuals, any influence of HLA type on TCRB rearrangement was left unresolved. At VDJ recombination sites, patients with type 1 diabetes made fewer insertions and deleted more nucleotides, a pattern implying thymic rearrangement abnormalities. Naive, central memory and regulatory TCRB repertoires appeared more similar among patients than among healthy donors. Shorter templates might have been favored by PCR, but patient and control samples were amplified and corrected together, so both groups would have been affected equally by any skew. Because cDNA was sequenced instead of genomic DNA, highly expressing activated cells could be over-represented, though the groups showed no difference in activation or CD3 levels.

The High Capacity cDNA Reverse Transcription Kit was used to reverse transcribe all of the isolated RNA, meaning that expressed TCRB transcripts were what got sequenced. Naive, central memory and regulatory T cell samples underwent deep immunoSEQ sequencing, averaging roughly 3.4 million total reads per sample. Sorted cells were lysed in RLT buffer and RNA was extracted with DNase-treated RNeasy Micro or Mini kits, depending on cell number. Each cell subset was processed separately to prevent cross-contamination, with patient and healthy donor samples processed together. The immunoSEQ multiplex PCR was used to amplify TCRB sequences from cDNA, yielding 87-bp fragments that span the CDR3 region. Sequencing of the amplicons was done on the Illumina HiSeq platform. Per the original workflow: Synthetic template baselines were used to correct PCR bias computationally, reads within Hamming distance 2 were collapsed, and singletons that could not be merged were discarded. By aligning reads against IMGT, V, D and J genes, CDR3 length, and insertions or deletions at six rearrangement sites were assigned. Clonotype counts were normalized to sorted cell number within each subset before computing true diversity and Gini coefficients with the tcR R package. The overlap coefficient, calculated on TCRB nucleotide sequences, was used to measure repertoire sharing. TCRdb obtained this table from immuneACCESS and retained in-frame rearrangements with V and J assigned. These tables miss some clones; where compared with another copy, unresolved V genes account for less than half of the shortfall, and the remainder is unexplained. The V and J calls and clone size come from that table; D and trimming were worked out from the DNA. Across this sample there are around 44,000 clones, with around 71% seen only once. Approximately 2% of the sample comes from the top ten.

The junction carries 9 bases between V and J, which are trimmed by 0 bases and 7 bases respectively. There are 13 amino acids in the CDR3, from cysteine to phenylalanine inclusive. Only the CDR3 part of the read is kept: 39 bases, read in frame from the first base. Per the germline V gene, SGHDN is the CDR1 and FVKESK is the CDR2. Each donor gave one peripheral blood draw, averaging roughly 0.11 L, which was collected into heparinised tubes. A BD FACSAria II and a panel including CD45RO, CCR7, CD25, CD127, CD95 and CD27 were used to sort naive, central memory, regulatory and stem cell-like memory CD4+ T cells. A purity above 98% was achieved for all sorted populations. Right away, PBMCs were isolated by Lymphoprep density gradient centrifugation and were stained directly, with no culture step. So that batch effects would be minimized, each experiment stained and sorted samples in pairs, pairing one healthy donor with one patient.

A note on this clone: No cognate antigen has been identified for it. Base qualities are not recorded, but no much larger clone differs from it by a single base.

Here the chain combines TRBV14 and TRBJ1-1; no D segment can be confidently identified. Input material: Tregs from blood. In light of the paper, this sample's cell subset or site label describes: regulatory CD4+ T cells. This receptor was identified in a woman in her late teens or twenties with type 1 diabetes. The DNA reads as follows: TGTGCCAGCAGCCAAGAAAATAGCTTTGAAGCTTTCTTT. Its translation is CASSQENSFEAFF.